Presented here are 5 T cell receptor beta chains from one specimen sequenced in a study of shared clonotypes between healthy human individuals. Assay: immunoSEQ multiplex PCR; the TCRdb copy retains only in-frame clones and omits some. This sample has about 610,000 clones, with roughly 96% found just once. Naive CD8 cells lacked CD45RO, underwent positive selection for CCR7 and left out terminally differentiated effector memory CD45RA+ cells. The sample consisted of naive CD8+ T cells sorted from blood. The receptors derive from a woman aged 30 to 39 in good health.

V gene TRBV5-1 combines with J gene TRBJ2-1, with 12 bases matching TRBD2. Germline V CDR1 and CDR2: SGHRS, YFSETQ. The CDR3 contains 21 residues. The V and J ends lost 0 bases and 7 bases, in that order; junction bases with no gene match: 20. The CDR3 sequence: CASSLGAVRARLAGDRNEQFF. In DNA, the CDR3 is TGCGCCAGCAGCTTGGGAGCTGTGCGGGCGAGACTAGCGGGAGATAGGAATGAGCAGTTCTTC.

V is TRBV29-1 and J is TRBJ2-1, with no clear D. This CDR3 is 13 amino acids long. Germline-derived CDR1 and CDR2 are SQVTM and ANQGSEA. CDR3 coding DNA: TGCAGTATAAAAGATCGCTCCTACAATGAGCAGTTCTTC. Protein: CSIKDRSYNEQFF.

The chain joins TRBV19 to TRBJ1-5, with D uncertain. V was shortened by 6 bases and J by 0 bases, with 12 bases between the two germline ends. The CDR3 has 15 amino acids. The V gene's germline CDR1 is LNHDA and CDR2 SQIVND (reference sequence). The CDR3 region has the DNA TGTGCCAGTAGCACAATGGAGTATAGCAATCAGCCCCAGCATTTT. Translating gives CASSTMEYSNQPQHF.

The V call is TRBV11-3, the J call TRBJ2-7, with a tentative D call TRBD2 (6 bases). Looked up from germline, CDR1 is SGHNT and CDR2 is YENEEA. CDR3 size: 15 residues. Trimming removed 5 bases at V and 5 bases at J, with 19 bases between. CDR3 nucleotides: TGTGCCAGCAGCCCGGGGGACCTGCGATCGGACGAGCAGTACTTC. Translated, it gives CASSPGDLRSDEQYF.

This chain uses TRBV9 with TRBJ1-1, with a tentative D call TRBD1 (6 bases). V lost 3 bases, J lost 7 bases, and 10 bases lay in between. The CDR3 has 12 residues. Germline assignment: CDR1 SGDLS and CDR2 YYNGEE. In nucleotides, the CDR3 is TGTGCCAGCAGCGCCACAGGGAATGAAGCTTTCTTT. Amino acid sequence: CASSATGNEAFF.